This TCR beta chain was recorded in a study of cytotoxic CD8 clonotypes in ibrutinib-treated CLL. V gave up 0 bases and J gave up 9 bases, with 7 bases separating them. CDR1 is SGHRS, CDR2 YFSETQ, per germline. The CDR3 runs to 13 residues. This clone has only a few counts. The antigen is undetermined. Overall study results and limits: Clonality measured at baseline exceeded age-matched healthy donors, tracking circulating CD8+ T-cell counts.

The planned depth of sequencing spanned 1 in 200,000 to 1 in 1 million T cells. Only in-frame clones appear in the TCRdb table, and some are missing; sequencing was by immunoSEQ multiplex PCR. The sample has 150,000 or so clones, about 84% seen once. Sample: PBMCs, taken after 36 months of ibrutinib treatment. The source of this sequence is a human donor with chronic lymphocytic leukemia. This rearrangement joins TRBV5-1 to TRBJ1-6; D possibly corresponds to TRBD1 (5 bases). CDR3 nucleotides: TGCGCCAGCAGCTTGGAGAGGGGTTCACCCCTCCACTTT. Its translation: CASSLERGSPLHF.